The sequence of this T cell receptor (beta chain) was determined in a study of blood T cell repertoires in COVID-19. About the study: Both acute and convalescent COVID-19 samples were obtained from the United States, Italy and Spain. The cDNA or gDNA used as material had been derived from T cells, B-cell-depleted T cells, or PBMCs.

Germline loops: CDR1 SGDLS, CDR2 YYNGEE. The CDR3 covers 12 residues. V was clipped by 3 bases and J by 7 bases, with 5 bases between them. Authors' methods: Estimation of nucleated cell counts relied on the amplification of reference gene primers. Assay used: immunoSEQ multiplex PCR; TCRdb lists only in-frame clones, some missing. V and J calls plus clone size are reproduced from that table; the DNA served to infer D and trimming. In the table there are 60,000 to 75,000 clones, about 86% of which are singletons. On this clone itself: This same CDR3 is encoded by further DNA sequences in the sample.

The clonotype comes from a human donor in a cohort sampled during active COVID-19. Sequencing used peripheral blood. The chain combines TRBV9 with TRBJ1-6, with D uncertain. The chain's CDR3 is CASSALNSPLHF. The CDR3 region has the DNA TGTGCCAGCAGCGCTCTCAATTCACCCCTCCACTTT.